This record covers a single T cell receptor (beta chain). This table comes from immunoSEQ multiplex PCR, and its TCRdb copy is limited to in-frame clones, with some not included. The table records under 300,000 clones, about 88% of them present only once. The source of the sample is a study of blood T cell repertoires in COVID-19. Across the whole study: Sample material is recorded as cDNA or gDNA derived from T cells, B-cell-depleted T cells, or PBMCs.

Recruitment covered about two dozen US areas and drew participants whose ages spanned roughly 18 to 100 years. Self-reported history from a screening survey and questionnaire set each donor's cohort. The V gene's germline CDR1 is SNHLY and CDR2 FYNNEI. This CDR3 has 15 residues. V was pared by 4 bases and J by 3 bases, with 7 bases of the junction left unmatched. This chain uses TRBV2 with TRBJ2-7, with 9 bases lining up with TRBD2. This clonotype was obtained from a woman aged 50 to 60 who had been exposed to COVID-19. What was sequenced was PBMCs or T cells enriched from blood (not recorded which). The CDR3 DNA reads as TGTGCCAGCAGTGTAGAGCGGGGGGCCTTCTACGAGCAGTACTTC. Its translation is CASSVERGAFYEQYF.